This TCR beta chain was sequenced in a study of response to subunit inactivated influenza vaccine (dated by TCRdb to about 2018). About the full investigation: Deep quantitative T cell receptor repertoire profiling was used in the study to track responses to a trivalent subunit inactivated influenza vaccine. What the work shows at the level of the full study, not this receptor alone: It was suggested by the authors that each seasonal influenza vaccination may recruit only a limited number of new T cells.

Library method: RT-PCR. The listed sequencing device is Illumina HiSeq 2500. TCRdb applied fastp at Q25 and MiXCR to the public reads, then kept only in-frame beta chains. Each record represents a unique CDR3 protein, reported with the most common genes and DNA among its rows. Within this sample are 500,000 to 650,000 distinct CDR3 sequences, with 7.6% of them counted one time only. Under 15% of the sample belongs to the ten largest clones. Its CDR3 holds 14 amino acids, cysteine through phenylalanine. Of all the DNA, just the CDR3 is kept, 42 bases in frame from base 1. For this chain, trimming is 6 bases at the V end and 2 bases at the J end, and the number of junction bases without a gene match is 6. Via the germline V gene (reference sequence), CDR1 is SEHNR and CDR2 FQNEAQ. A few counts support this clonotype. The specificity of this receptor is unknown. Qualities for individual bases were not recorded, and no much larger clone is one base off.

This clonotype originated in a man aged 45-69 years who received an inactivated influenza vaccine. Donor details come from another sample of the same person, matched by shared clones. This specimen consisted of PBMCs from blood, obtained approximately 25 months after vaccination. The chain was built from TRBV7-9 and TRBJ1-2, with 7 bases matching TRBD1. The CDR3 reads CASRNDRENYGYTF. Here is the DNA: TGTGCCAGCAGAAACGACAGGGAGAACTATGGCTACACCTTC. Outside the CDR3, residues come from the reference TRBV7-9 and TRBJ1-2 proteins, so the full variable domain is: DTGVSQNPRHKITKRGQNVTFRCDPISEHNRLYWYRQTLGQGPEFLTYFQNEAQLEKSRLLSDRFSAERPKGSFSTLEIQRTEQGDSAMYLCASRNDRENYGYTFGSGTRLTVV.